This T cell receptor (beta chain) appears in the sequencing data of a study of technical replicates of blood from a handful of donors. Trimming stripped 9 bases from V and 2 bases from J, with 18 bases between. The CDR3 has 15 amino acids. CDR1 and CDR2 from the germline V gene are MNHNS and SASEGT. The repertoire was sequenced with immunoSEQ multiplex PCR; TCRdb's copy has only in-frame clones and lacks some. The repertoire holds approximately 75,000 clones, with approximately 96% as singletons. The TCR comes from a human donor in good health. The chain links TRBV6-1 to TRBJ2-3, with D tentatively TRBD2 (7 bases). Material for sequencing was T cells isolated from PBMCs. The CDR3 nucleotides read TGTGCCAGTCGGGGAGGGGGGGGTTACACAGATACGCAGTATTTT. It is translated as CASRGGGGYTDTQYF.